These T cell receptor beta chains were read from a single sample in a study of blood T cell repertoires in COVID-19. Here immunoSEQ multiplex PCR was the method, and the copy in TCRdb shows in-frame clones only, minus some. There are 140,000 to 150,000 clones in the sample; over 80% occur only once, and approximately 35% lies in the top ten. Specimen: peripheral blood. The receptors come from a man aged 45-60 years who had recovered from COVID-19. CDR3s include the opening cysteine and the closing phenylalanine or tryptophan. The order of the fields is clone size, V gene, J gene, D gene, CDR3 DNA, CDR3 protein. A D gene is named only where the DNA matches it firmly. Size is stated for part of the rows, as once, few or many counts, or as a class when the clone is expanded.

size: -
V: TRBV7-2
J: TRBJ2-7
D: -
DNA: TGTGCCAGCAGCCCTAGGGGCTACGAGCAGTACTTC
CDR3: CASSPRGYEQYF

size: -
V: TRBV12-5
J: TRBJ1-5
D: -
DNA: TGTGCTAGTGGTTGGGGCAGGGAGGGCTATAGCAATCAGCCCCAGCATTTT
CDR3: CASGWGREGYSNQPQHF

size: few
V: TRBV9
J: TRBJ1-6
D: -
DNA: TGTGCCAGCAGCGTCGGCGGCAGCAGCTCCTATAATTCACCCCTCCACTTT
CDR3: CASSVGGSSSYNSPLHF

size: -
V: TRBV29-1
J: TRBJ2-2
D: TRBD1
DNA: TGCAGCGGGGGGACAGGGATTCATACCGGGGAGCTGTTTTTT
CDR3: CSGGTGIHTGELFF

size: -
V: TRBV19
J: TRBJ2-5
D: TRBD1
DNA: TGTGCCAGTAGTCGACAGGGTGTGAGGGAGACCCAGTACTTC
CDR3: CASSRQGVRETQYF

size: -
V: TRBV18
J: TRBJ1-2
D: -
DNA: TGTGCCAGCTCACAGCGGACTGCTAACTATGGCTACACCTTC
CDR3: CASSQRTANYGYTF

size: -
V: TRBV7-9
J: TRBJ1-1
D: -
DNA: TGTGCCAGCAGTCTTGAGGGCCACACTGAAGCTTTCTTT
CDR3: CASSLEGHTEAFF

size: -
V: TRBV4-3
J: TRBJ1-1
D: -
DNA: TGCGCCAGCAGCCAAGTGGTGACAGATGTGAACACTGAAGCTTTCTTT
CDR3: CASSQVVTDVNTEAFF

size: -
V: TRBV3-1/TRBV3-2
J: TRBJ1-1
D: -
DNA: TGTGCCAGCAGCCAAGATTCCGTGTTAAGGAGTGAAGCTTTCTTT
CDR3: CASSQDSVLRSEAFF

size: -
V: TRBV5-1
J: TRBJ1-3
D: TRBD1
DNA: TGCGCCAGCAGCTTCACAGGGGGCACTGGAAACACCATATATTTT
CDR3: CASSFTGGTGNTIYF

size: -
V: TRBV19
J: TRBJ2-5
D: TRBD2
DNA: TGTGCCAGTAGTGCGGGACTAGCGGGGGGGGCCCAGTACTTC
CDR3: CASSAGLAGGAQYF

size: -
V: TRBV6-5
J: TRBJ2-3
D: -
DNA: TGTGCCAGCAGATTACGGGGACTCGCAGATACGCAGTATTTT
CDR3: CASRLRGLADTQYF

size: -
V: TRBV9
J: TRBJ2-3
D: TRBD2
DNA: TGTGCCAGCAGCTACAACGTGGCTAGCGGGGGGGCCGGGACAGATACGCAGTATTTT
CDR3: CASSYNVASGGAGTDTQYF

size: -
V: TRBV6-5
J: TRBJ2-1
D: TRBD1
DNA: TGTGCCAGCAGTCGGACAGGGGGGCACAATGAGCAGTTCTTC
CDR3: CASSRTGGHNEQFF

size: -
V: TRBV11-2
J: TRBJ2-1
D: -
DNA: TGTGCCAGCAGCGTAGGACTGGCTACCCATGAGCAGTTCTTC
CDR3: CASSVGLATHEQFF

size: -
V: TRBV5-1
J: TRBJ2-6
D: TRBD1
DNA: TGCGCCAGCAGCTTGGAAGGGACAGTCTCTGGGGCCAACGTCCTGACTTTC
CDR3: CASSLEGTVSGANVLTF

size: few
V: TRBV7-9
J: TRBJ1-5
D: TRBD1
DNA: TGTGCCAGCAGCTCCGGACAGGGAAATCAGCCCCAGCATTTT
CDR3: CASSSGQGNQPQHF

size: -
V: TRBV4-3
J: TRBJ1-1
D: TRBD1
DNA: TGCGCCAGCAGCCCCGGGACAGGGGGTTCTAGATTGAGCACTGAAGCTTTCTTT
CDR3: CASSPGTGGSRLSTEAFF

size: -
V: TRBV19
J: TRBJ1-1
D: -
DNA: TGTGCCAGTAGTACCTTGCCAGGGGAGGGGAACACTGAAGCTTTCTTT
CDR3: CASSTLPGEGNTEAFF

size: -
V: TRBV4-3
J: TRBJ2-4
D: -
DNA: TGCGCCAGCAGCCAAGATGCAGGTCGCATTCAGTACTTC
CDR3: CASSQDAGRIQYF

size: -
V: TRBV24-1
J: TRBJ2-3
D: TRBD1
DNA: TGTGCCACCAGTGATTCGGGACAGGGCACAGATACGCAGTATTTT
CDR3: CATSDSGQGTDTQYF

size: -
V: TRBV10-2
J: TRBJ2-2
D: -
DNA: TGCGCCAGCAGTCCTAGTCGGACCGGGGAGCTGTTTTTT
CDR3: CASSPSRTGELFF

size: once
V: TRBV6-5
J: TRBJ1-5
D: -
DNA: TGTGCCAGCATTGGACAGAGCAATCAGCCCCAGCATTTT
CDR3: CASIGQSNQPQHF

size: -
V: TRBV5-4
J: TRBJ2-2
D: TRBD2
DNA: TGTGCCAGCAGCTTGGTTAGCGGGGGGGCGACCGGGGAGCTGTTTTTT
CDR3: CASSLVSGGATGELFF

size: -
V: TRBV11-2
J: TRBJ2-7
D: TRBD2
DNA: TGTGCCAGCAGCCTAGCGGGACTAGCGATCCACGAGCAGTACTTC
CDR3: CASSLAGLAIHEQYF

size: -
V: TRBV27
J: TRBJ1-1
D: -
DNA: TGTGCCAGCAGTTTACTTCGGGGGGCAATGAACACTGAAGCTTTCTTT
CDR3: CASSLLRGAMNTEAFF

size: -
V: TRBV28
J: TRBJ2-7
D: -
DNA: TGTGCCAGCAGCCGGACTTCTTGGAGCTCCTACGAGCAGTACTTC
CDR3: CASSRTSWSSYEQYF

size: -
V: TRBV4-3
J: TRBJ2-2
D: -
DNA: TGCGCCAGCAGCCAAGAATCAGGATACACCGGGGAGCTGTTTTTT
CDR3: CASSQESGYTGELFF

size: -
V: TRBV15
J: TRBJ1-1
D: -
DNA: TGTGCCACCAGCAGAGACACAGGGAACACTGAAGCTTTCTTT
CDR3: CATSRDTGNTEAFF

size: few
V: TRBV7-2
J: TRBJ2-1
D: -
DNA: TGTGCCAGCAGCTTAGCGGAGGCAGCTTACAATGAGCAGTTCTTC
CDR3: CASSLAEAAYNEQFF

size: -
V: TRBV11-3
J: TRBJ2-2
D: -
DNA: TGTGCCAGCAGCGCTAACAGGGACGCCGGGGAGCTGTTTTTT
CDR3: CASSANRDAGELFF

size: -
V: TRBV3-1/TRBV3-2
J: TRBJ1-6
D: -
DNA: TGTGCCAGCAGCCAAGAACCACAGGGTGGTTCACCCCTCCACTTT
CDR3: CASSQEPQGGSPLHF

size: -
V: TRBV5-6
J: TRBJ1-4
D: -
DNA: TGTGCCAGCAGCCCCTTCTGGGGGGCAACTAATGAAAAACTGTTTTTT
CDR3: CASSPFWGATNEKLFF

size: -
V: TRBV4-3
J: TRBJ2-7
D: TRBD1
DNA: TGCGCCAGCAGCCAACACAGGGGGATAAACTCCTACGAGCAGTACTTC
CDR3: CASSQHRGINSYEQYF

size: -
V: TRBV7-9
J: TRBJ1-6
D: TRBD1
DNA: TGTGCCAGCAGCTCACAGGGGAGCTCCTATAATTCACCCCTCCACTTT
CDR3: CASSSQGSSYNSPLHF

size: -
V: TRBV6-1
J: TRBJ1-1
D: -
DNA: TGTGCCAGCAGTGAAGACAGGCAGTATATAAACACTGAAGCTTTCTTT
CDR3: CASSEDRQYINTEAFF

size: -
V: TRBV6-1
J: TRBJ1-2
D: -
DNA: TGTGCCAGCAGTGAAGAAGGGAGTAGGTTAATTGTAGGCTATGGCTACACCTTC
CDR3: CASSEEGSRLIVGYGYTF

size: once
V: TRBV2
J: TRBJ1-2
D: -
DNA: TGTGCCAGCAGCGACTTCAGGGGAAACTATGGCTACACCTTC
CDR3: CASSDFRGNYGYTF

size: -
V: TRBV10-3
J: TRBJ1-1
D: TRBD1
DNA: TGTGCCATCAGACGGACAGGGGACACTGAAGCTTTCTTT
CDR3: CAIRRTGDTEAFF

size: -
V: TRBV11-2
J: TRBJ2-7
D: TRBD2
DNA: TGTGCCAGCAGCCATAGACTAGCGGGGGATAAGAGCTCCTACGAGCAGTACTTC
CDR3: CASSHRLAGDKSSYEQYF

size: -
V: TRBV27
J: TRBJ1-2
D: TRBD1
DNA: TGTGCCAGCAGTGTAACGGGACAGGGCGTTAGAGTCTATGGCTACACCTTC
CDR3: CASSVTGQGVRVYGYTF

size: -
V: TRBV11-2
J: TRBJ1-5
D: -
DNA: TGTGCCAGCAGCTTTGCAGGGGATCAGCCCCAGCATTTT
CDR3: CASSFAGDQPQHF